A single sample gave rise to the 23 T cell receptor beta chains below, sequenced in a study of cytomegalovirus exposure and HLA in healthy donors. The study ran its PCR with 60 Vbeta and 13 Jbeta primers. Libraries were prepared by immunoSEQ multiplex PCR; TCRdb keeps only in-frame clonotypes and omits some of them. The table records 150,000 to 200,000 clones, approximately 82% of them present only once. Specimen: PBMCs. These receptors all come from a man between 18 and 35 years old in good health and CMV-seropositive.

The genes are TRBV4-1 and TRBJ2-7; TRBD2 agrees at 8 bases. The germline V gene has CDR1 MGHRA and CDR2 YSYEKL. Germline trimming cut 4 bases from V and 2 bases from J; bases unmatched to any gene: 4. The length of the CDR3 is 14 residues. Here the CDR3 reads CASSLDGGAYEQYF. The CDR3 nucleotides are TGCGCCAGCAGCCTCGACGGGGGGGCCTACGAGCAGTACTTC.

V is TRBV28 and J is TRBJ2-4; 12 nucleotides line up with TRBD1. CDR3 size: 14 residues. Trimming took 5 bases from V and 6 from J; bases not matched to a gene: 2. The germline V gene has CDR1 MDHEN and CDR2 SYDVKM. The DNA of the CDR3 is TGTGCCAGCAGTCCGGGACAGGGGGCAAACATTCAGTACTTC. This encodes CASSPGQGANIQYF.

V gene TRBV18 combines with J gene TRBJ1-2; the D gene is possibly TRBD1 (6 bases). Germline CDR1 and CDR2: KGHSH and LQKENI. This CDR3 is built from 13 residues. V lost 3 bases, J lost 1 base, and 6 bases lay in between. DNA of the CDR3: TGTGCCAGCTCACCGGACAGTAACTATGGCTACACCTTC. Its translation is CASSPDSNYGYTF.

This chain connects TRBV7-9 to TRBJ2-3; 12 nucleotides align to TRBD2. Losses at the gene ends were 5 bases for V and 0 bases for J; bases not matched to a gene: 3. The CDR3 consists of 16 residues. Germline CDR1 and CDR2: SEHNR and FQNEAQ (reference sequence). The CDR3 sequence is CASSLGTSGSTDTQYF. The CDR3, as DNA: TGTGCCAGCAGCCTCGGGACTAGCGGGAGCACAGATACGCAGTATTTT.

J is TRBJ2-1 and V is TRBV9; no definite D call. Germline CDR1 reads SGDLS; CDR2 reads YYNGEE. The ends were cut back, 4 bases at V and 12 bases at J, with 11 bases in the middle. This CDR3 has 11 amino acids. This chain's CDR3 is CASSLGFGQFF. The CDR3 region has the DNA TGTGCCAGCAGCCTGGGCTTTGGGCAGTTCTTC.

This chain uses TRBV18 with TRBJ2-7, with a possible D match to TRBD2 (6 bases). Germline V gene data show CDR1 as KGHSH and CDR2 as LQKENI. The CDR3 is 14 residues long. V was clipped by 4 bases and J by 2 bases, with 12 bases between them. The CDR3 loop reads CASSLGEAPYEQYF. The CDR3 DNA is TGTGCCAGCTCACTGGGGGAGGCCCCCTACGAGCAGTACTTC. Full variable domain (remainder filled in from reference TRBV18 and TRBJ2-7): NAGVMQNPRHLVRRRGQEARLRCSPMKGHSHVYWYRQLPEEGLKFMVYLQKENIIDESGMPKERFSAEFPKEGPSILRIQQVVRGDSAAYFCASSLGEAPYEQYFGPGTRLTVT.

Only one count was recorded for this clone. This sequence joins TRBV7-9 and TRBJ2-1; weak D call: TRBD1 (5 bases). This CDR3 is built from 15 residues. V lost 4 bases to trimming and J lost 8 bases, with 18 bases between them. CDR1 is SEHNR and CDR2 is FQNEAQ in the germline V gene (reference sequence). As DNA, the CDR3 is TGTGCCAGCAGCTCGCCCTTAGGGGCAAAAGATGAGCAGTTCTTC. Translated: CASSSPLGAKDEQFF.

CDR3 in DNA: TGCGCCAGCAGCTTGGCAGGCCCCGGGGAGCTGTTTTTT. Its protein product is CASSLAGPGELFF. The chain recombines TRBV5-1 with TRBJ2-2; D call uncertain. V lost 0 bases and J 6 bases, leaving 6 bases between the germline ends. Germline V gene data show CDR1 as SGHRS and CDR2 as YFSETQ. CDR3 length: 13 amino acids.

The chain joins TRBV4-1 to TRBJ2-2, with D unresolved. The CDR3 has 13 amino acids. Trimming shortened V by 2 bases and J by 7 bases, and 8 bases separated the two germline ends. The germline CDR1 and CDR2 sequences are MGHRA and YSYEKL. The CDR3 here is CASSQLIGGELFF. The DNA for the CDR3 is TGCGCCAGCAGCCAACTAATTGGCGGGGAGCTGTTTTTT.

The chain carries TRBV19 and TRBJ1-5; D is ambiguous. The CDR3 totals 17 residues. V dropped 7 bases and J dropped 1 base, with 20 bases sitting between them. From germline, CDR1 is LNHDA and CDR2 SQIVND (reference sequence). This chain's CDR3 is CASTLESGDRSNQPQHF. CDR3 sequence (DNA): TGTGCCAGTACCCTCGAGTCCGGAGACCGGAGCAATCAGCCCCAGCATTTT.

The V gene is TRBV5-1, the J gene TRBJ1-2, with D hard to call. Between the trimmed V and J ends, which lost 0 bases and 0 bases, there was a span of 9 bases. Per germline, CDR1 SGHRS and CDR2 YFSETQ. This CDR3 has 15 amino acids. CDR3: CASSLAAGANYGYTF. The CDR3 nucleotides read TGCGCCAGCAGCTTGGCGGCAGGTGCTAACTATGGCTACACCTTC. Looking up the rest from reference TRBV5-1 and TRBJ1-2 gives the full variable domain: KAGVTQTPRYLIKTRGQQVTLSCSPISGHRSVSWYQQTPGQGLQFLFEYFSETQRNKGNFPGRFSGRQFSNSRSEMNVSTLELGDSALYLCASSLAAGANYGYTFGSGTRLTVV.

This clone was picked up one time. Sequence at one end of the junction differs from germline and may be a read error. The genes are TRBV7-9 and TRBJ2-1; the D gene is possibly TRBD1 (6 bases). The germline CDR1 and CDR2 sequences are SEHNR and FQNEAQ (reference sequence). This CDR3 region has 14 residues. In DNA form, the CDR3 reads TGTGCCAGCAGCTCGAACCAGGGGAATAATGTGCAGTTCTTC. As protein: CASSSNQGNNVQFF.

The chain carries TRBV5-4 and TRBJ2-3; 7 nucleotides line up with TRBD2. There are 16 residues in the CDR3. J was trimmed by 2 bases and V by 2 bases; bases with no gene match: 8. Germline V gene lookup returns CDR1 SGHNT and CDR2 YYREEE (reference sequence). For the CDR3, the DNA is TGTGCCAGCAGCTTACTCACTAGCGCTGTCACAGATACGCAGTATTTT. This encodes CASSLLTSAVTDTQYF.

The CDR3 DNA reads TGTGCCAGCAGCGTGGGGGGCCGGGTCGGTGAAGCTTTCTTT. As protein: CASSVGGRVGEAFF. V usage is TRBV5-6 and J usage is TRBJ1-1, with D maybe TRBD1 (6 bases). CDR1 is SGHDT and CDR2 is YYEEEE in the germline V gene. V gave up 4 bases and J gave up 7 bases, with 17 bases separating them. There are 14 residues in the CDR3.

This chain joins TRBV9 and TRBJ1-2, with no clear D. Germline V CDR1 and CDR2: SGDLS, YYNGEE. The CDR3 has 13 residues. V was cut by 3 bases and J by 7 bases, with 13 bases left in between. CDR3 protein: CASSAPGVGGYTF. CDR3 in DNA: TGTGCCAGCAGCGCGCCCGGGGTGGGTGGCTACACCTTC.

J is TRBJ2-7 and V is TRBV30; tentatively, D is TRBD2 (5 bases). Germline values: CDR1 GTSNPN, CDR2 SVGIG (reference sequence). Trimming removed 3 bases from V and 5 bases from J, with 17 bases in between. CDR3 length: 14 residues. This chain's CDR3 is CAWSRLVGVDEQYF. The CDR3 DNA is TGTGCCTGGAGCCGCCTCGTGGGAGTCGACGAGCAGTACTTC. Drawing the rest from reference TRBV30 and TRBJ2-7, the complete variable domain is SQTIHQWPATLVQPVGSPLSLECTVEGTSNPNLYWYRQAAGRGLQLLFYSVGIGQISSEVPQNLSASRPQDRQFILSSKKLLLSDSGFYLCAWSRLVGVDEQYFGPGTRLTVT.

The CDR3 DNA follows: TGCGCCAGCAGCCGGACTAGCGTACCTACCTACGAGCAGTACTTC. Encoded protein: CASSRTSVPTYEQYF. The chain carries TRBV5-1 and TRBJ2-7; 9 bases match TRBD2. The V gene end was trimmed by 4 bases and the J gene end by 2 bases; junction bases not matched to a gene: 7. Germline V gene lookup returns CDR1 SGHRS and CDR2 YFSETQ. The CDR3 consists of 15 residues.

The CDR3 DNA follows: TGTGCCAGCGGGAGGGTCTACGAGCAGTACTTC. This translates into CASGRVYEQYF. This chain connects TRBV2 to TRBJ2-7; 7 bases fit TRBD2. Trimming cost V 8 bases and J 3 bases; bases outside gene matches: 1. From germline, CDR1 is SNHLY and CDR2 FYNNEI. CDR3 size: 11 residues.

CDR3 amino acids: CASSSGLPSTDTQYF. CDR3 DNA: TGCGCCAGCAGCTCGGGACTTCCTAGCACAGATACGCAGTATTTT. The chain has TRBV5-1 and TRBJ2-3; D possibly corresponds to TRBD2 (6 bases). V was pared by 3 bases and J by 0 bases, with 11 bases between. CDR3 length equals 15 residues. Germline CDR1 is SGHRS and CDR2 is YFSETQ.

The V call is TRBV7-9, the J call TRBJ2-7, with D maybe TRBD2 (6 bases). Germline-derived CDR1 and CDR2 are SEHNR and FQNEAQ (reference sequence). This CDR3 is 15 amino acids long. V lost 4 bases and J lost 0, with 13 bases in between. CDR3 in DNA: TGTGCCAGCAGCTCAGAGGGACTTCGCTCCTACGAGCAGTACTTC. This gives the protein CASSSEGLRSYEQYF.

The V gene is TRBV13, the J gene TRBJ2-7; 13 nucleotides line up with TRBD2. Germline-derived CDR1 and CDR2 are PRHDT and FYEKMQ (reference sequence). Trimming took 5 bases from V and 7 from J; bases not matched to a gene: 8. This CDR3 contains 15 residues. CDR3 coding DNA: TGTGCCAGCAGCCCCGGACTAGCGGGAGCTCGGGAGCAGTACTTC. Its protein is CASSPGLAGAREQYF.

The J gene is TRBJ2-3, the V gene TRBV30; D is unresolved. Deletions cut 2 bases from V and 2 bases from J, with 8 bases between. The V gene's germline CDR1 is GTSNPN and CDR2 SVGIG (reference sequence). CDR3 length equals 13 residues. CDR3 sequence (DNA): TGTGCCTGGAGTACCAGTAACACAGATACGCAGTATTTT. Its protein is CAWSTSNTDTQYF. Full variable domain (outside the CDR3, taken from reference TRBV30 and TRBJ2-3): SQTIHQWPATLVQPVGSPLSLECTVEGTSNPNLYWYRQAAGRGLQLLFYSVGIGQISSEVPQNLSASRPQDRQFILSSKKLLLSDSGFYLCAWSTSNTDTQYFGPGTRLTVL.

V is TRBV28 and J is TRBJ2-7; tentative D call: TRBD1 (8 bases). This CDR3 is 16 amino acids long. Germline V CDR1 and CDR2: MDHEN, SYDVKM. V was shortened by 4 bases and J by 0 bases, with 16 bases between the two germline ends. In DNA form, the CDR3 reads TGTGCCAGCAGTTCACAGGGGGGGCCAGCCTCCTACGAGCAGTACTTC. This gives the protein CASSSQGGPASYEQYF.